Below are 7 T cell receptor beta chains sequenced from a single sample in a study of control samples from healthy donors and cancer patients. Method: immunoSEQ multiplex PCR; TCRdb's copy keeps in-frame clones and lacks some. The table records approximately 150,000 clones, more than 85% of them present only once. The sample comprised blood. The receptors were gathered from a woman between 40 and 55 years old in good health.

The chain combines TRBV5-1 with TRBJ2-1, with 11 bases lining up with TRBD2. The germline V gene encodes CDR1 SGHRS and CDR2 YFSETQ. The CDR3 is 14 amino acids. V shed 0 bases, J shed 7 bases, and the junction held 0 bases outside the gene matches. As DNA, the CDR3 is TGCGCCAGCAGCTTGGGACTAGCGGGAAATGAGCAGTTCTTC. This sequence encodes CASSLGLAGNEQFF.

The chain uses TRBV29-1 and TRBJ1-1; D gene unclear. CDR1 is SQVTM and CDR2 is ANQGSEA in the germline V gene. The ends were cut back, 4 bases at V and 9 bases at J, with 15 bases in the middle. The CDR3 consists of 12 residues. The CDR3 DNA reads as TGCAGCGTTGCTAACCAGGCCCCGAAAGCTTTCTTT. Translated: CSVANQAPKAFF.

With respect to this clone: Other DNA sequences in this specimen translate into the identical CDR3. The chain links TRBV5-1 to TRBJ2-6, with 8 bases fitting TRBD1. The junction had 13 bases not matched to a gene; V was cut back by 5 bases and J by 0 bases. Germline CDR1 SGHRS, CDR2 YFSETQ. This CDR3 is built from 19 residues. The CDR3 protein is CASRLYGTGGVSGANVLTF. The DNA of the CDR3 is TGCGCCAGCAGACTTTATGGTACAGGGGGTGTCTCTGGGGCCAACGTCCTGACTTTC.

The CDR3 DNA is TGTGCCAGTAGTATAGTCCAGGGGGCGGACTATGGCTACACCTTC. Its protein product is CASSIVQGADYGYTF. This chain joins TRBV19 and TRBJ1-2; 8 bases match TRBD1. Per germline, CDR1 LNHDA and CDR2 SQIVND (reference sequence). Trimming took 1 base from V and 3 from J; bases not matched to a gene: 4. CDR3 size: 15 residues.

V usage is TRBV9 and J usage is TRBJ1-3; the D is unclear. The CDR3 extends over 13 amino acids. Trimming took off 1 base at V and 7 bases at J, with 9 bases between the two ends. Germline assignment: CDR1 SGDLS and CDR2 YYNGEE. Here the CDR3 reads CASSVPGVNTIYF. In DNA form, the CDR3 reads TGTGCCAGCAGCGTACCAGGAGTCAACACCATATATTTT.

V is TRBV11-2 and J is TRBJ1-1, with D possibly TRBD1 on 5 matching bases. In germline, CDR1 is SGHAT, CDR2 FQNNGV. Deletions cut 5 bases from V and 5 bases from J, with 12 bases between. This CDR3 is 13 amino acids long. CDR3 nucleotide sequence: TGTGCCAGCAGCGTAGCCTGGGGGACTGAAGCTTTCTTT. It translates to CASSVAWGTEAFF.

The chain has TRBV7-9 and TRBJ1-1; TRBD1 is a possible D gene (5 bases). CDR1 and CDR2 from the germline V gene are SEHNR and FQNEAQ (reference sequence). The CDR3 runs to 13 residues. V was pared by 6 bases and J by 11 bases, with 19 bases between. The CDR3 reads CASSLLEQVEAFF. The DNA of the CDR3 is TGTGCCAGCAGTTTACTCGAACAGGTTGAGGCTTTCTTT.